The 17 T cell receptor beta chains reported below all come from one sample, sequenced in a study of CD8 T cells in Susac syndrome. Reverse transcription of about 0.5 to 1 ug RNA used random hexamers. TCRdb called the immunoSEQ multiplex PCR reads again in MiXCR, with one record for every CDR3 protein. The sample has about 150,000 distinct CDR3 sequences; almost 96% are singletons. The sequenced sample consisted of CD4+ T cells from PBMCs. Receptor source: a human donor with Susac syndrome.

This clonotype appeared a few times. The V and J genes are TRBV12-3 or TRBV12-4 and TRBJ1-1; TRBD1 is a possible D gene (5 bases). The V gene lost 3 bases and the J gene lost 1 base, with 6 bases spanning the gap. The CDR3 totals 13 residues. CDR3 in amino acids: CASSFDRNTEAFF. The CDR3 coding sequence is TGTGCCAGCAGTTTTGACAGGAACACTGAAGCTTTCTTT.

The chain employs TRBV18 and TRBJ2-1, with D hard to call. Germline lookup yields CDR1 KGHSH and CDR2 LQKENI. The CDR3 is made up of 13 amino acids. Trimming cost V 7 bases and J 8 bases, with 15 bases left between them. In DNA, the CDR3 is TGTGCCAGCTTCAGCGCGTCTACGGATGAGCAGTTCTTC. It codes for CASFSASTDEQFF. The full variable domain, rest sourced from reference TRBV18 and TRBJ2-1, is NAGVMQNPRHLVRRRGQEARLRCSPMKGHSHVYWYRQLPEEGLKFMVYLQKENIIDESGMPKERFSAEFPKEGPSILRIQQVVRGDSAAYFCASFSASTDEQFFGPGTRLTVL.

V usage is TRBV4-2 and J usage is TRBJ2-3, with D uncertain. In germline, CDR1 is LGHNA, CDR2 YNFKEQ. The CDR3 loop spans 13 amino acids. The germline V and J ends were trimmed by 2 bases and 7 bases, with 10 bases remaining between them. Here the CDR3 reads CASSQFGSYTQYF. CDR3 in DNA: TGTGCCAGCAGCCAATTCGGATCGTATACGCAGTATTTT.

This rearrangement joins TRBV5-1 to TRBJ2-7, with D perhaps given as TRBD1 or TRBD2 (6 bases each). The CDR3 sequence is 14 residues long. V lost 0 bases and J 5 bases, leaving 12 bases between the germline ends. The germline V gene has CDR1 SGHRS and CDR2 YFSETQ. This CDR3 is CASSLGRGSNEQYF. The CDR3 nucleotides are TGCGCCAGCAGCTTGGGGAGGGGGAGCAACGAGCAGTACTTC.

J is TRBJ1-3 and V is TRBV18; 8 bases line up with TRBD1. Germline CDR1 KGHSH, CDR2 LQKENI. The CDR3 runs to 14 residues. V shed 3 bases, J shed 8 bases, and the junction held 6 bases outside the gene matches. CDR3 in DNA: TGTGCCAGCTCACCCCGGACAGGGATAGACACCATATATTTT. This gives the protein CASSPRTGIDTIYF.

The table lists this clonotype with a count of one. This chain uses TRBV29-1 with TRBJ1-2, with TRBD1 matching over 7 bases. V gave up 4 bases and J gave up 6 bases; unmatched junction bases: 11. This CDR3 spans 14 amino acids. Germline V gene sequence: CDR1 SQVTM, CDR2 ANQGSEA. This CDR3 is CSVASRTTGNGYTF. CDR3 DNA: TGCAGCGTTGCATCTCGCACGACAGGGAATGGCTACACCTTC.

V usage is TRBV20-1 and J usage is TRBJ2-3; D remains ambiguous. Germline CDR1 DFQATT, CDR2 SNEGSKA (reference sequence). The germline V and J ends were trimmed by 0 bases and 1 base, with 8 bases remaining between them. This CDR3 has 14 amino acids. The CDR3 coding sequence is TGCAGTGCTAGAGATCCGAGCGGCACAGATACGCAGTATTTT. Translated, it gives CSARDPSGTDTQYF.

The chain couples TRBV28 to TRBJ2-2; 7 nucleotides align to TRBD1. Germline V lookup: CDR1 MDHEN, CDR2 SYDVKM. This CDR3 spans 13 amino acids. V was clipped by 6 bases and J by 8 bases; unmatched bases: 6. The CDR3 nucleotides read TGTGCCAGCAGCACGACAGGGACGGGGGAGCTGTTTTTT. Translation gives CASSTTGTGELFF.

The table lists this clonotype with a count of one. The rearrangement links TRBV6-5 to TRBJ1-1; D is undetermined. Per the germline V gene, CDR1 is MNHEY and CDR2 is SVGAGI. Between the trimmed V and J ends, which lost 7 bases and 1 base, there was a span of 10 bases. CDR3 size: 13 residues. The CDR3 DNA is TGTGCCAGCACCTCCCACACGAACACTGAAGCTTTCTTT. Its protein is CASTSHTNTEAFF.

The CDR3, as DNA: TGTGCCAGCAGCTTACTAGCGGGCCAGAACATTCAGTACTTC. Its translation is CASSLLAGQNIQYF. J is TRBJ2-4 and V is TRBV11-2; 8 bases are a match to TRBD2. V shed 2 bases and J 7 bases; nucleotides not matched to a gene: 4. The germline V gene has CDR1 SGHAT and CDR2 FQNNGV. This CDR3 region has 14 residues. Together with reference TRBV11-2 and TRBJ2-4, the CDR3 gives the full variable domain: EAGVAQSPRYKIIEKRQSVAFWCNPISGHATLYWYQQILGQGPKLLIQFQNNGVVDDSQLPKDRFSAERLKGVDSTLKIQPAKLEDSAVYLCASSLLAGQNIQYFGAGTRLSVL.

The chain recombines TRBV12-3 or TRBV12-4 with TRBJ2-4, with D maybe TRBD2 (5 bases). This CDR3 is built from 14 residues. Trimming left V 1 base short and J 7 bases short, with 11 bases between. For the CDR3, the DNA is TGTGCCAGCAGTTTAGGGCTAGCCTATAACATTCAGTACTTC. Encoded protein: CASSLGLAYNIQYF.

This clonotype was picked up a small number of times. V usage is TRBV7-2 and J usage is TRBJ1-1; D is ambiguous. The CDR3 runs to 15 residues. The ends were cut back, 3 bases at V and 7 bases at J, with 18 bases in the middle. The germline V gene encodes CDR1 SGHTA and CDR2 FQGNSA. The CDR3 spells CASSFQRTTESEAFF. CDR3 nucleotides: TGTGCCAGCAGCTTTCAAAGGACGACCGAAAGTGAAGCTTTCTTT.

The rearrangement uses TRBV7-3 and TRBJ2-2, with TRBD1 matching 9 bases. CDR1 is SGHTA and CDR2 is FQGTGA in the germline V gene. This CDR3 has 17 amino acids. The junction had 11 bases not matched to a gene; V was cut back by 5 bases and J by 4 bases. The CDR3 DNA reads as TGTGCCAGCAGCCCACGACCCGACAGGGGGGCCACCGGGGAGCTGTTTTTT. Its translation: CASSPRPDRGATGELFF. The full variable domain, in which reference TRBV7-3 and TRBJ2-2 provide the parts outside the CDR3, is GAGVSQTPSNKVTEKGKYVELRCDPISGHTALYWYRQSLGQGPEFLIYFQGTGAADDSGLPNDRFFAVRPEGSVSTLKIQRTERGDSAVYLCASSPRPDRGATGELFFGEGSRLTVL.

The chain couples TRBV19 to TRBJ2-1; D is possibly TRBD1 (7 bases). V was pared by 3 bases and J by 6 bases, with 15 bases between. This CDR3 is built from 15 residues. The germline CDR1 and CDR2 sequences are LNHDA and SQIVND (reference sequence). The CDR3 reads CASSMGQGGPNEQFF. DNA of the CDR3: TGTGCCAGTAGTATGGGGCAGGGGGGACCCAATGAGCAGTTCTTC.

The rearrangement uses TRBV5-4 and TRBJ1-2; no reliable D call. CDR1 is SGHNT and CDR2 is YYREEE in the germline V gene (reference sequence). The CDR3 covers 13 residues. V dropped 6 bases and J dropped 8 bases, with 17 bases sitting between them. The CDR3 reads CASTSPGIRGYTF. As DNA, the CDR3 is TGTGCCAGCACCTCCCCCGGGATCAGGGGCTACACCTTC.

This chain uses TRBV5-1 with TRBJ1-6, with D maybe TRBD1 (5 bases). In germline, CDR1 is SGHRS, CDR2 YFSETQ. Between the trimmed V and J ends, which lost 3 bases and 7 bases, there was a span of 14 bases. This CDR3 is 15 amino acids long. Here the CDR3 reads CASSSTGGENSPLHF. CDR3 DNA: TGCGCCAGCAGCTCCACGGGGGGAGAGAATTCACCCCTCCACTTT. The whole variable domain, filled in from reference TRBV5-1 and TRBJ1-6, reads KAGVTQTPRYLIKTRGQQVTLSCSPISGHRSVSWYQQTPGQGLQFLFEYFSETQRNKGNFPGRFSGRQFSNSRSEMNVSTLELGDSALYLCASSSTGGENSPLHFGNGTRLTVT.

V and J are TRBV3-1 and TRBJ1-2, with 9 bases identical to TRBD1. V lost 2 bases, J lost 6 bases, and 7 bases stayed unmatched. The CDR3 sequence is 15 residues long. The germline CDR1 and CDR2 sequences are LGHDT and YNNKEL (reference sequence). The CDR3 sequence is CASSQSTGGGNGYTF. In nucleotides, the CDR3 is TGTGCCAGCAGCCAATCGACAGGGGGAGGAAATGGCTACACCTTC.